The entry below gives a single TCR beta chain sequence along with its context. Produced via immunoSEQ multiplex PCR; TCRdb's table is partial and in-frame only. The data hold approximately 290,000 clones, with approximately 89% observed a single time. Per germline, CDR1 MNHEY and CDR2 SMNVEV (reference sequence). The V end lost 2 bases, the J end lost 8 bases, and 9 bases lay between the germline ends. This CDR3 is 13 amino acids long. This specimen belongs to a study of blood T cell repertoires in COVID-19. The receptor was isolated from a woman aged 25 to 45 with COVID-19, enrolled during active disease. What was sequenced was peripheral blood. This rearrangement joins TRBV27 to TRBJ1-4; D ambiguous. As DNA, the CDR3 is TGTGCCAGCAGTTTAAACAGAGGGGAAAAACTGTTTTTT. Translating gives CASSLNRGEKLFF.